Presented here are 21 T cell receptor beta chains from one specimen sequenced in a study of post-analysis software for immune sequencing data. Which antigens these TCRs recognize remains unknown. Unique molecular identifiers featured in each of the TCR beta cDNA libraries. MiXCR was run by TCRdb on the PCR reads, yielding one entry per CDR3 protein. This table holds some 800,000 distinct CDR3 sequences, about half found once. Findings of the study overall: In patients, TRBV5-6, TRBV5-1 and TRBV20-1 belonged to four or five TRBV segments found more frequently than in controls.

The sequencing sample was made of blood. The receptors originated from a girl aged 10-17 years with multiple sclerosis.

The chain is built from TRBV7-6 and TRBJ1-1; D not resolved. Per germline, CDR1 SGHVS and CDR2 FNYEAQ. CDR3 length: 12 residues. Trimming took 4 bases from V and 6 from J, leaving 9 bases between them. CDR3 residues: CASSSLGSEAFF. CDR3 sequence (DNA): TGTGCCAGCAGCTCCCTGGGTTCTGAAGCTTTCTTT.

This clonotype showed up just a few times. Written as DNA, the CDR3 is TGTGCCAGCAGCCGAGGGGGACAGGGTATCTATGAGCAGTTCTTC. Amino acids: CASSRGGQGIYEQFF. The chain has TRBV3-1 and TRBJ2-1; 9 bases are shared with TRBD1. The CDR3 has 15 amino acids. The germline V gene has CDR1 LGHDT and CDR2 YNNKEL (reference sequence). V lost 4 bases and J lost 8; bases outside the gene matches: 9.

The rearrangement links TRBV6-6 to TRBJ1-1; no definite D call. There are 14 residues in the CDR3. From germline, CDR1 is MNHNY and CDR2 SVGAGI (reference sequence). The V and J ends lost 2 bases and 5 bases respectively, with 12 bases between them. The CDR3 nucleotides are TGTGCCAGCAGTTACGCGGTGGGAGGGACTGAAGCTTTCTTT. Its protein is CASSYAVGGTEAFF.

The V gene is TRBV20-1, the J gene TRBJ2-7, with 7 bases that match TRBD1. Germline V gene lookup returns CDR1 DFQATT and CDR2 SNEGSKA (reference sequence). The CDR3 consists of 15 residues. V shed 3 bases and J 3 bases; nucleotides not matched to a gene: 11. As DNA, the CDR3 is TGCAGTGCTAGTAATCCGGGGACAGAATTCTACGAGCAGTACTTC. Encoded protein: CSASNPGTEFYEQYF.

The J gene is TRBJ2-7, the V gene TRBV7-2, with D perhaps given as TRBD1 or TRBD2 (5 bases each). The J call may be mistaken, given a closer DNA end match to TRBJ2-5. This CDR3 is built from 15 residues. Germline V gene lookup returns CDR1 SGHTA and CDR2 FQGNSA. CDR3 in DNA: TGTGCCAGCAGCGAGTCCGGGACGAGGGTGGAGACCCAGTACTTC. This translates into CASSESGTRVETQYF.

This clonotype was seen a handful of times. This chain's CDR3 is CSVVSGGDTYEQYF. The CDR3 DNA reads as TGCAGCGTTGTGTCGGGTGGTGATACCTACGAGCAGTACTTC. The chain uses TRBV29-1 and TRBJ2-7; D not certain. This CDR3 is built from 14 residues. Per the germline V gene, CDR1 is SQVTM and CDR2 is ANQGSEA. V was clipped by 4 bases and J by 2 bases, with 15 bases between them.

The CDR3, as DNA: TGCAGTGCTTCAGCAAACCAATTAGCCGGACAGGGTACTGGGTATGGCTACACCTTC. Protein product: CSASANQLAGQGTGYGYTF. This chain connects TRBV20-1 to TRBJ1-2; 8 nucleotides match TRBD1. The germline V gene encodes CDR1 DFQATT and CDR2 SNEGSKA (reference sequence). With 5 bases clipped from V and 5 bases from J, the junction kept 25 bases outside the gene matches. The CDR3 runs 19 residues.

V gene TRBV27 combines with J gene TRBJ2-3; 11 nucleotides agree with TRBD2. Germline lookup yields CDR1 MNHEY and CDR2 SMNVEV (reference sequence). The CDR3 runs to 17 residues. The V segment lost 2 bases and the J segment 4 bases; nucleotides outside the gene matches: 8. CDR3 protein: CASSLPPLAGVADTQYF. CDR3 bases: TGTGCCAGCAGTTTACCCCCACTAGCGGGAGTGGCAGATACGCAGTATTTT.

The sample holds one count of this clonotype. The junction departs from germline at one end; a sequencing error may be responsible. V and J are TRBV3-1 and TRBJ2-4; D unclear. This CDR3 has 15 residues. Germline CDR1 LGHDT, CDR2 YNNKEL (reference sequence). The CDR3 bases are TGTGCCAGCAGCCAAGACGGGCGGAGACAAAACATTCAGGACTTC. It yields the protein CASSQDGRRQNIQDF.

The gene calls are TRBV20-1 and TRBJ2-5; D possibly corresponds to TRBD1 (6 bases). The J call may be faulty, since TRBJ2-7 better matches the DNA end. In germline, CDR1 is DFQATT, CDR2 SNEGSKA (reference sequence). The length of the CDR3 is 13 residues. The CDR3 protein is CSANRDLSYEQYF. As DNA, the CDR3 is TGCAGTGCTAACAGGGACCTCTCCTACGAGCAGTACTTC.

The chain uses TRBV11-2 and TRBJ2-1, with 12 positions matching TRBD2. The V gene's germline CDR1 is SGHAT and CDR2 FQNNGV. The CDR3 is 18 residues long. With 5 bases clipped from V and 5 bases from J, the junction kept 13 bases outside the gene matches. The CDR3 reads CASSPALGLAGSNNEQFF. In DNA, the CDR3 is TGTGCCAGCAGCCCGGCCCTAGGACTAGCGGGAAGCAACAATGAGCAGTTCTTC.

This clonotype was seen more than once but under ten times. V is TRBV5-1 and J is TRBJ2-2, with D hard to call. Germline CDR1 reads SGHRS; CDR2 reads YFSETQ. This CDR3 region has 12 residues. Trimming shortened V by 5 bases and J by 7 bases, and 9 bases separated the two germline ends. The chain's CDR3 is CASSWSFGELFF. Written as DNA, the CDR3 is TGCGCCAGCAGTTGGTCCTTCGGGGAGCTGTTTTTT.

V usage is TRBV15 and J usage is TRBJ1-4; 7 bases agree with TRBD1. The ends lost 0 bases at V and 7 bases at J; junction bases unmatched: 5. Germline V CDR1 and CDR2: LNHNV, YYDKDF (reference sequence). The CDR3 length is 15 residues. CDR3 residues: CATSRDGTEAEKLFF. DNA for the CDR3: TGTGCCACCAGCAGAGATGGGACAGAGGCTGAAAAACTGTTTTTT.

The chain couples TRBV25-1 to TRBJ2-1; D gene uncertain. Per germline, CDR1 MGHDK and CDR2 SYGVNS. CDR3 size: 12 residues. The ends were cut back, 4 bases at V and 8 bases at J, with 9 bases in the middle. Written as DNA, the CDR3 is TGTGCCAGCAGTGCGCTCAACGATGAGCAGTTCTTC. It codes for CASSALNDEQFF.

This chain uses TRBV7-9 with TRBJ1-1, with D tentatively TRBD1 (6 bases). The CDR3 has 15 residues. In germline, CDR1 is SEHNR, CDR2 FQNEAQ (reference sequence). V lost 0 bases, J lost 4 bases, and 12 bases lay in between. CDR3 nucleotide sequence: TGTGCCAGCAGCTTAGCGGACAGCTTCCTCACTGAAGCTTTCTTT. Its translation: CASSLADSFLTEAFF. The full variable domain, with the rest looked up from reference TRBV7-9 and TRBJ1-1, is DTGVSQNPRHKITKRGQNVTFRCDPISEHNRLYWYRQTLGQGPEFLTYFQNEAQLEKSRLLSDRFSAERPKGSFSTLEIQRTEQGDSAMYLCASSLADSFLTEAFFGQGTRLTVV.

This sequence joins TRBV27 and TRBJ2-1; D call uncertain. Trimming took off 5 bases at V and 0 bases at J, with 11 bases between the two ends. Germline CDR1 and CDR2: MNHEY and SMNVEV (reference sequence). The CDR3 has 15 residues. CDR3 sequence reads: CASSGSLDSYNEQFF. The CDR3 DNA follows: TGTGCCAGCAGTGGTTCACTGGACTCCTACAATGAGCAGTTCTTC.

V is TRBV5-1 and J is TRBJ2-7; the D gene is possibly TRBD1 (5 bases). The CDR3 consists of 13 residues. V was shortened by 3 bases and J by 3 bases, with 10 bases between the two germline ends. CDR1 is SGHRS and CDR2 is YFSETQ in the germline V gene. The CDR3 protein is CASSSMDNYEQYF. DNA of the CDR3: TGCGCCAGCAGCTCAATGGACAACTACGAGCAGTACTTC.

This clonotype was picked up a small number of times. The V gene is TRBV25-1, the J gene TRBJ2-5; 9 positions match TRBD1. The CDR3 totals 14 residues. The junction had 8 bases not matched to a gene; V was cut back by 7 bases and J by 5 bases. Germline V gives CDR1 MGHDK, CDR2 SYGVNS. CDR3 coding DNA: TGTGCCAGCAATGGGGACAGGGCAACGGAGACCCAGTACTTC. Its translation: CASNGDRATETQYF. Together with reference TRBV25-1 and TRBJ2-5, the CDR3 gives the full variable domain: EADIYQTPRYLVIGTGKKITLECSQTMGHDKMYWYQQDPGMELHLIHYSYGVNSTEKGDLSSESTVSRIRTEHFPLTLESARPSHTSQYLCASNGDRATETQYFGPGTRLLVL.

The chain combines TRBV7-8 with TRBJ1-1; TRBD1 agrees at 7 bases. The CDR3 contains 13 residues. Per the germline V gene, CDR1 is SGHVS and CDR2 is FQNEAQ. With 2 bases clipped from V and 6 bases from J, the junction kept 3 bases outside the gene matches. CDR3 protein: CASSLRTGPEAFF. The DNA for the CDR3 is TGTGCCAGCAGCTTACGGACAGGCCCTGAAGCTTTCTTT.

This sequence joins TRBV28 and TRBJ2-4, with D possibly matching TRBD1 (5 bases). CDR1 is MDHEN and CDR2 is SYDVKM in the germline V gene. Trimming took off 3 bases at V and 6 bases at J, with 9 bases between the two ends. This CDR3 comprises 13 residues. Here the CDR3 DNA reads TGTGCCAGCAGTTTGACAGATTTAAACATTCAGTACTTC. It yields the protein CASSLTDLNIQYF.

There are a few counts of this clonotype. The genes are TRBV7-6 and TRBJ2-7, with D possibly TRBD1 on 5 matching bases. Between the trimmed V and J ends, which lost 2 bases and 3 bases, there was a span of 11 bases. This CDR3 is built from 14 residues. Looked up from germline, CDR1 is SGHVS and CDR2 is FNYEAQ. The CDR3 coding sequence is TGTGCCAGCAGCTTAAATCCAGGGTTCTACGAGCAGTACTTC. Translating gives CASSLNPGFYEQYF.